The 9 T cell receptor beta chains below were found in one sample sequenced in a study of blood T cell repertoires in COVID-19. Clones were read by immunoSEQ multiplex PCR, and TCRdb kept only the in-frame ones, dropping some. The table lists about 48,000 clones, about 86% of them singletons. Sequences were obtained from peripheral blood. The receptors originated from a woman older than 75 with acute or convalescent COVID-19.

Details on this clone: At one of its ends the junction is not consistent with the germline gene, which may arise from a read error. The gene calls are TRBV7-7 and TRBJ2-3, with 7 bases aligning to TRBD2. The CDR3 has 15 amino acids. Germline CDR1 reads SSHAT; CDR2 reads FNYEAQ (reference sequence). Here the CDR3 DNA reads TGTGCTAGCAGCTTAGCGTACGGGGGAGGGGATACGCAGTATTTT. This sequence encodes CASSLAYGGGDTQYF.

The V call is TRBV15, the J call TRBJ2-1; TRBD2 might be the D (6 bases). This CDR3 has 15 residues. V was cut by 0 bases and J by 0 bases, with 6 bases left in between. Germline V gives CDR1 LNHNV, CDR2 YYDKDF (reference sequence). The CDR3 region is CATSRDGGSYNEQFF. DNA for the CDR3: TGTGCCACCAGCAGAGACGGGGGCTCCTACAATGAGCAGTTCTTC.

The chain employs TRBV7-2 and TRBJ2-6; D is perhaps TRBD1 (5 bases). V lost 1 base, J lost 13 bases, and 14 bases lay in between. The germline CDR1 and CDR2 sequences are SGHTA and FQGNSA. The CDR3 is 14 residues long. The CDR3 DNA follows: TGTGCCAGCAGCTTAGAGGGTTTTTCAGGGGTCCTGACTTTC. Translated: CASSLEGFSGVLTF.

The genes are TRBV6-6 and TRBJ2-3, with TRBD1 as a possible D gene (5 bases). Germline lookup yields CDR1 MNHNY and CDR2 SVGAGI (reference sequence). Trimming cost V 6 bases and J 2 bases, with 15 bases left between them. The CDR3 covers 15 residues. CDR3 in amino acids: CASSPTDVATDTQYF. CDR3 DNA sequence: TGTGCCAGCAGCCCGACAGATGTTGCCACAGATACGCAGTATTTT.

Concerning this clone: A read error may produce the germline difference seen at one junction end. The chain joins TRBV6-1 to TRBJ2-5; 10 bases map to TRBD1. This CDR3 comprises 14 residues. CDR1 is MNHNS, CDR2 SASEGT, per germline. The CDR3 bases are TGTGCCAGCAGGGAAGACAGGGGGCCAGAGACCCAGTACTTC. Protein product: CASREDRGPETQYF.

The genes are TRBV6-5 and TRBJ1-2; 7 bases fit TRBD1. With V trimmed by 0 bases and J by 4 bases, 8 bases remained unmatched. Looked up from germline, CDR1 is MNHEY and CDR2 is SVGAGI. The CDR3 is 16 residues long. CDR3 sequence reads: CASSYSETGVPYGYTF. For the CDR3, the DNA is TGTGCCAGCAGTTACTCGGAAACAGGGGTACCCTATGGCTACACCTTC.

This clone was observed a few times. V usage is TRBV6-5 and J usage is TRBJ2-3, with a possible D match to TRBD2 (5 bases). CDR1 is MNHEY and CDR2 is SVGAGI in the germline V gene. CDR3 length equals 14 residues. The V and J ends lost 5 bases and 4 bases respectively, with 13 bases between them. CDR3 residues: CASSRVSGADTQYF. CDR3 DNA: TGTGCCAGCAGTCGAGTCTCCGGGGCAGATACGCAGTATTTT.

The V gene is TRBV6-5, the J gene TRBJ1-5, with D unclear. With 7 bases removed from V and 4 bases from J, the gap between germline ends came to 11 bases. Per germline, CDR1 MNHEY and CDR2 SVGAGI. The CDR3 runs 13 residues. The CDR3 loop reads CASILGQNQPQHF. CDR3 nucleotides: TGTGCCAGCATTCTGGGCCAAAATCAGCCCCAGCATTTT.

This chain connects TRBV6-5 to TRBJ1-1; D not certain. CDR3 length: 13 residues. CDR1 MNHEY and CDR2 SVGAGI come from the germline V gene. V lost 2 bases, J lost 4 bases, and 8 bases lay in between. The CDR3 reads CASSYQVTTEAFF. CDR3 nucleotide sequence: TGTGCCAGCAGTTACCAGGTTACCACTGAAGCTTTCTTT.